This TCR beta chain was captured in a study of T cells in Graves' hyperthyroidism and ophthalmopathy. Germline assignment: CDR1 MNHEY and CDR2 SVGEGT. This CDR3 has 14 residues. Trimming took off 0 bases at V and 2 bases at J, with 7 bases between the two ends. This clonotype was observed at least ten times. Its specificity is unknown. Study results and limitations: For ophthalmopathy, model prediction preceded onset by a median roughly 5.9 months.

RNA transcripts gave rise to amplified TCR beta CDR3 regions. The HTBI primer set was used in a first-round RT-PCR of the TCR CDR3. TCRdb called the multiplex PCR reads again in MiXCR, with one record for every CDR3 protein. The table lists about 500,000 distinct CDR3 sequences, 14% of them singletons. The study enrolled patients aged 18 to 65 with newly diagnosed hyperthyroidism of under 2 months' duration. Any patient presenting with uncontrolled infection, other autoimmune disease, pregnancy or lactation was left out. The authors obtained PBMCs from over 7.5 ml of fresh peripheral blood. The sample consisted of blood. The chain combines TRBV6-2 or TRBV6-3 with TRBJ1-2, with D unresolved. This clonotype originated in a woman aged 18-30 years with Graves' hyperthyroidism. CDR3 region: CASSYSGSNYGYTF. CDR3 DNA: TGTGCCAGCAGTTACTCCGGCTCGAACTATGGCTACACCTTC.